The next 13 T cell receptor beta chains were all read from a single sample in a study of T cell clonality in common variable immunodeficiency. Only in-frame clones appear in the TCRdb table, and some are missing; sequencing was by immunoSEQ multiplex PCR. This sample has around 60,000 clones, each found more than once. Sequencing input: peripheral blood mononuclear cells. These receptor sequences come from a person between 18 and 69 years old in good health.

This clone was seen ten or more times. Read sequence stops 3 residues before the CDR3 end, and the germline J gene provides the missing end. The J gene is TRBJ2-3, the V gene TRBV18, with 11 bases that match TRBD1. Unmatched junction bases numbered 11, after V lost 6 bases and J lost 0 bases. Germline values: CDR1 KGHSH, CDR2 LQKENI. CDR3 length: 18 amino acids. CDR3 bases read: TGTGCCAGCTCCCCCACAATTGGGACAGGGGGAAGCACAGATACG. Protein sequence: CASSPTIGTGGSTDT. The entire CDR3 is CASSPTIGTGGSTDTQYF.

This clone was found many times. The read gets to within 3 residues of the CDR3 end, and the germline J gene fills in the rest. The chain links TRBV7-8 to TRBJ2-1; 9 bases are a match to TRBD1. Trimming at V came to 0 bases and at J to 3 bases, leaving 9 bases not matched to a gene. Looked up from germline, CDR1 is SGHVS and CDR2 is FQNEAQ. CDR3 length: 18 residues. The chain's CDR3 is CASSLAGKDRGGYNEQFF. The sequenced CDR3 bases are TGTGCCAGCAGCTTAGCGGGGAAAGACAGGGGGGGCTACAATGAG.

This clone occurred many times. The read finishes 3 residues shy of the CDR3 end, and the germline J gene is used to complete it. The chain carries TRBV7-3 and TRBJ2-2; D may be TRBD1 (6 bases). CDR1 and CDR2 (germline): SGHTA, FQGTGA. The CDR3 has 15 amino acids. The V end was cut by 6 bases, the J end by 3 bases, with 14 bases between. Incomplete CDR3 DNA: TGTGCCAGCAGGACCACGGGGACACACACCGGGGAG. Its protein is CASRTTGTHTGE. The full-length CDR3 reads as CASRTTGTHTGELFF.

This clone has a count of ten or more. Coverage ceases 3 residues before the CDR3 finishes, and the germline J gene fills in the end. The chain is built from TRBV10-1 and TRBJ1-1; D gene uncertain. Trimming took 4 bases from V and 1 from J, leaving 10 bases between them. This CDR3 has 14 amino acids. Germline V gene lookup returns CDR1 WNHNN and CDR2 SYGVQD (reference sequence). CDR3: CASSGSGKNTEAFF. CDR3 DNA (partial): TGCGCCAGCAGTGGTAGCGGGAAGAACACTGAA.

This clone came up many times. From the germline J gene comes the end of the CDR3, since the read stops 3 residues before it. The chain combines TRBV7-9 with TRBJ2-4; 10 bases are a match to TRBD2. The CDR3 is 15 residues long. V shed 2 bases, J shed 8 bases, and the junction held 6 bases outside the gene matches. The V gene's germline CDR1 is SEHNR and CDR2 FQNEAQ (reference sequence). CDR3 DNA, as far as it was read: TGTGCCAGCAGCTTACAAGCGGGAGGGCAGGACATT. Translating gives CASSLQAGGQDI. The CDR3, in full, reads CASSLQAGGQDIQYF.

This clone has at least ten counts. This CDR3 is CASSRGGGRQETQYF. The part of the CDR3 DNA that was read is TGTGCCAGTAGCAGGGGAGGCGGGAGACAAGAGACC. This chain joins TRBV19 and TRBJ2-5, with a possible D match to TRBD2 (7 bases). The read falls 3 residues short of the CDR3 end, and the missing part is taken from the germline J gene. The CDR3 length is 15 residues. Germline V gives CDR1 LNHDA, CDR2 SQIVND (reference sequence). The germline V and J ends were trimmed by 6 bases and 2 bases, with 16 bases remaining between them.

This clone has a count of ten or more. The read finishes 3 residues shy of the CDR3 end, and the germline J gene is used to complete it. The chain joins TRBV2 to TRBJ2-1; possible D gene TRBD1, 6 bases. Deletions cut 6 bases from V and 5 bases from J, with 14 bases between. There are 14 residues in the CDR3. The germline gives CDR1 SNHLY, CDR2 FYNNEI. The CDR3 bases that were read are TGTGCCAGCAGAAACACCCAGGGGCACAATGAG. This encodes CASRNTQGHNE. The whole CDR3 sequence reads CASRNTQGHNEQFF.

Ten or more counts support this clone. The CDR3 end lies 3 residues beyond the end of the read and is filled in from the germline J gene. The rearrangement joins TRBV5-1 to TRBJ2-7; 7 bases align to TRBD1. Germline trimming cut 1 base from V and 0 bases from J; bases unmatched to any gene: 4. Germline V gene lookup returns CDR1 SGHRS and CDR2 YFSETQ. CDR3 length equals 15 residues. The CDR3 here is CASSLNRGDSYEQYF. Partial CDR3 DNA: TGCGCCAGCAGCTTGAACAGGGGAGACTCCTACGAG.

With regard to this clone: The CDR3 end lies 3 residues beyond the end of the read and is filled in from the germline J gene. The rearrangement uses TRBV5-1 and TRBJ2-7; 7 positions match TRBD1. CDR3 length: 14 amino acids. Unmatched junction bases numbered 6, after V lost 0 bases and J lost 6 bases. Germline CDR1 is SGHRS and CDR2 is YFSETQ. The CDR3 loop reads CASSLGGQTGEQYF. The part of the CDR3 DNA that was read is TGCGCCAGCAGCTTGGGGGGACAGACAGGCGAG.

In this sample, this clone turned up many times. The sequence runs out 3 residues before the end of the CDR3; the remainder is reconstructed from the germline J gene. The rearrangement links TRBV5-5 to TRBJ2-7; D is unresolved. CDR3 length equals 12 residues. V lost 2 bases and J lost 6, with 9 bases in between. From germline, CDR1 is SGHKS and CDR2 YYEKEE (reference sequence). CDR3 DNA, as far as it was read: TGTGCCAGCAGCTTCTCAACAAGCGAG. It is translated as CASSFSTSE. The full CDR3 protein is CASSFSTSEQYF.

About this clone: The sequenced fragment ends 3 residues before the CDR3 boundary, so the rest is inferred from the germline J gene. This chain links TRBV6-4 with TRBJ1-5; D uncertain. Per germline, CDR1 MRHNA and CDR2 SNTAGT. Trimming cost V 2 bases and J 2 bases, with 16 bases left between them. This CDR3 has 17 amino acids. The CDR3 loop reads CASSDRAGRPRNQPQHF. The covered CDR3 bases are TGTGCCAGCAGTGACCGAGCGGGCAGGCCTCGCAATCAGCCC.

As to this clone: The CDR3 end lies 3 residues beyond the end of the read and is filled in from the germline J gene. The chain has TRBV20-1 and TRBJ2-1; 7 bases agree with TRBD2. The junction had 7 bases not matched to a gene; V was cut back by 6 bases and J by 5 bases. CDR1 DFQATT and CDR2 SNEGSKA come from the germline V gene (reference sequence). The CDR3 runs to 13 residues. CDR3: CSAPTSSNNEQFF. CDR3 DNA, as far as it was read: TGCAGTGCCCCGACTAGCTCTAACAATGAG.

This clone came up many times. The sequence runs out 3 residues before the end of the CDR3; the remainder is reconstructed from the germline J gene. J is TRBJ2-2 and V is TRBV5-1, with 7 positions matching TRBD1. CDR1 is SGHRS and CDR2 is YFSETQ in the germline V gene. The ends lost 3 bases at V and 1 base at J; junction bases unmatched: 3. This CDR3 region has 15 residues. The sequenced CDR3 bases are TGCGCCAGCAGCTCGTACAGGGGGAACACCGGGGAG. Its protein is CASSSYRGNTGE. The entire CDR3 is CASSSYRGNTGELFF.